These 9 T cell receptor beta chains share one sample of origin, sequenced in a study of shared clonotypes between healthy human individuals. Assay used: immunoSEQ multiplex PCR; TCRdb lists only in-frame clones, some missing. In the table there are 1,400,000 or so clones, 98% of which are singletons. The sample comprised naive CD4+ T cells sorted from blood. Subset noted: CD45RA+ positively selected. The receptors originated from a man aged 25 to 45 in good health.

The sample holds one count of this clone. The V call is TRBV30, the J call TRBJ2-1, with D tentatively TRBD1 (5 bases). CDR1 and CDR2 (germline): GTSNPN, SVGIG (reference sequence). The V and J ends lost 3 bases and 9 bases respectively, with 21 bases between them. The CDR3 covers 15 residues. This chain's CDR3 is CAWRAGPIVSAEQFF. The CDR3 DNA sequence: TGTGCCTGGAGAGCAGGGCCCATTGTGAGCGCTGAGCAGTTCTTC.

This clone has just one count. The chain joins TRBV5-1 to TRBJ2-2, with 14 bases that match TRBD2. The CDR3 spans 17 residues. Germline loops: CDR1 SGHRS, CDR2 YFSETQ. With V trimmed by 3 bases and J by 3 bases, 4 bases remained unmatched. The DNA for the CDR3 is TGCGCCAGCAGCTCAGGACTAGCGGGAGGACACACCGGGGAGCTGTTTTTT. It translates to CASSSGLAGGHTGELFF.

This clone was detected only once. The gene calls are TRBV29-1 and TRBJ2-3, with 9 bases lining up with TRBD2. V shed 2 bases and J 0 bases; nucleotides not matched to a gene: 3. There are 15 residues in the CDR3. Germline V lookup: CDR1 SQVTM, CDR2 ANQGSEA. CDR3 coding DNA: TGCAGCGTTGAACGGCTAGCGGGGAGCACAGATACGCAGTATTTT. Protein product: CSVERLAGSTDTQYF.

The V call is TRBV28, the J call TRBJ1-2; 8 bases line up with TRBD1. This CDR3 spans 15 amino acids. The V gene's germline CDR1 is MDHEN and CDR2 SYDVKM. Trimming took 5 bases from V and 8 from J; bases not matched to a gene: 13. The CDR3 here is CASSPRTGLAGGYTF. CDR3 DNA: TGTGCCAGCAGTCCCCGGACAGGGCTCGCGGGGGGCTACACCTTC.

This sequence joins TRBV18 and TRBJ2-1; no definite D call. CDR1 and CDR2 from the germline V gene are KGHSH and LQKENI. The ends were cut back, 4 bases at V and 4 bases at J, with 8 bases in the middle. The CDR3 extends over 13 amino acids. The CDR3 loop reads CASSLSDYNEQFF. DNA for the CDR3: TGTGCCAGCTCACTTTCGGATTACAATGAGCAGTTCTTC.

The rearrangement uses TRBV10-2 and TRBJ2-7; 7 bases match TRBD1. V lost 8 bases and J lost 7; bases outside the gene matches: 11. Looked up from germline, CDR1 is WSHSY and CDR2 is SAAADI. The CDR3 is 13 amino acids. CDR3 coding DNA: TGCGCCAGCGTTGACAGGGAACGCGGAGAGCAGTACTTC. It codes for CASVDRERGEQYF.

This chain connects TRBV30 to TRBJ1-4, with 9 positions matching TRBD1. Unmatched junction bases numbered 8, after V lost 6 bases and J lost 3 bases. The germline V gene has CDR1 GTSNPN and CDR2 SVGIG (reference sequence). This CDR3 spans 15 amino acids. CDR3: CACIGTGRANEKLFF. The CDR3 DNA reads as TGTGCCTGCATAGGGACAGGGAGGGCTAATGAAAAACTGTTTTTT.

This clone was seen just once. The chain is built from TRBV27 and TRBJ2-6; TRBD1 might be the D (5 bases). The CDR3 covers 18 residues. Trimming removed 6 bases at V and 3 bases at J, with 21 bases between. Germline values: CDR1 MNHEY, CDR2 SMNVEV (reference sequence). The CDR3 spells CASRNHRLMNSGANVLTF. In DNA, the CDR3 is TGTGCCAGCAGAAACCACAGGCTCATGAATAGTGGGGCCAACGTCCTGACTTTC.

The V gene is TRBV6-6, the J gene TRBJ1-2, with D possibly being TRBD1 (6 bases). Germline assignment: CDR1 MNHNY and CDR2 SVGAGI (reference sequence). V shed 6 bases and J shed 7 bases, with 12 bases lying between them. The CDR3 extends over 12 amino acids. CDR3 nucleotide sequence: TGTGCCAGCAGCCCGGACAGCCTTGGCTACACCTTC. Protein product: CASSPDSLGYTF.